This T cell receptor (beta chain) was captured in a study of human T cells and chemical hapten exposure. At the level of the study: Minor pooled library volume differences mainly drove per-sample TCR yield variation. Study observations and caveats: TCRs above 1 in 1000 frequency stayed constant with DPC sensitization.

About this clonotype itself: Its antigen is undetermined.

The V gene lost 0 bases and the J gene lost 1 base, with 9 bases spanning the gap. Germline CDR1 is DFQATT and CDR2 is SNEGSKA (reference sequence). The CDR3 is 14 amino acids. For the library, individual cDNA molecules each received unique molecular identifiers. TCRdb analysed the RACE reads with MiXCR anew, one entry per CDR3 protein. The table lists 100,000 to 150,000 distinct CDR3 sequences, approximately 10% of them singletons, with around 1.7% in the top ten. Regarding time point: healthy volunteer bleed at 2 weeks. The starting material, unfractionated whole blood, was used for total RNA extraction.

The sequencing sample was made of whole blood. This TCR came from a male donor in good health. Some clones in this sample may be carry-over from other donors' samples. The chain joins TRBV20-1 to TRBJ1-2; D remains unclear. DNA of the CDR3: TGCAGTGCTAGAGACAGCCGAGTTAACTATGGCTACACCTTC. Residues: CSARDSRVNYGYTF.